This is a list of T cell receptor beta chains from one sample in a study of cytomegalovirus exposure and HLA in healthy donors. Sequencing used immunoSEQ multiplex PCR; TCRdb keeps in-frame clones, though not all of them. Of around 170,000 clones detected, around 68% appear once; the ten largest clones hold approximately 1.6%. Input material: PBMCs. The receptors were gathered from a girl aged 5 to 17 in good health and CMV-seronegative. Both conserved end residues are part of each CDR3. Each record gives: clone size, D gene, J gene, V gene, CDR3 protein, CDR3 DNA. A D gene is named only where the DNA matches it firmly. Rows give clone size only sometimes, using once, few, many, or a class for an expanded clone.

abundance: NA; d_gene: NA; j_gene: TRBJ2-1; v_gene: TRBV11-2; CDR3aa: CASSFLIRGSSYNEQFF; CDR3nt: TGTGCCAGCAGCTTTCTGATACGGGGGAGCTCCTACAATGAGCAGTTCTTC
abundance: few; d_gene: NA; j_gene: TRBJ2-7; v_gene: TRBV11-2; CDR3aa: CASSFRSAGGEQYF; CDR3nt: TGTGCCAGCAGCTTCCGATCCGCCGGAGGCGAGCAGTACTTC
abundance: NA; d_gene: NA; j_gene: TRBJ1-2; v_gene: TRBV21-1; CDR3aa: CASSKRAGGGYTF; CDR3nt: TGTGCCAGCAGCAAAAGGGCAGGGGGTGGCTACACCTTC
abundance: few; d_gene: NA; j_gene: TRBJ1-4; v_gene: TRBV28; CDR3aa: CASRLLNEKLFF; CDR3nt: TGTGCCAGCAGGTTACTTAATGAAAAACTGTTTTTT
abundance: NA; d_gene: TRBD1; j_gene: TRBJ2-7; v_gene: TRBV29-1; CDR3aa: CSALGTGISYEQYF; CDR3nt: TGCAGCGCCCTTGGGACAGGGATCTCCTACGAGCAGTACTTC
abundance: NA; d_gene: NA; j_gene: TRBJ1-4; v_gene: TRBV30; CDR3aa: CAWSGSSNEKLFF; CDR3nt: TGTGCCTGGAGCGGGTCGTCTAATGAAAAACTGTTTTTT
abundance: NA; d_gene: NA; j_gene: TRBJ1-2; v_gene: TRBV6-5; CDR3aa: CASSQGLYGYTF; CDR3nt: TGTGCCAGCTCCCAGGGGTTATACGGCTACACCTTC
abundance: NA; d_gene: TRBD1; j_gene: TRBJ2-7; v_gene: TRBV7-9; CDR3aa: CASSLLIGTGGVEQYF; CDR3nt: TGTGCCAGCAGCTTACTAATCGGGACAGGGGGTGTCGAGCAGTACTTC
abundance: NA; d_gene: TRBD2; j_gene: TRBJ2-1; v_gene: TRBV15; CDR3aa: CATKDERGRNEQFF; CDR3nt: TGTGCCACCAAGGACGAGCGGGGTAGAAATGAGCAGTTCTTC
abundance: NA; d_gene: TRBD1; j_gene: TRBJ1-1; v_gene: TRBV7-9; CDR3aa: CASSNRARGSTEAFF; CDR3nt: TGTGCCAGCAGCAATCGAGCCAGGGGGAGCACTGAAGCTTTCTTT
abundance: few; d_gene: NA; j_gene: TRBJ2-5; v_gene: TRBV6-1; CDR3aa: CASTGLTKRTQYF; CDR3nt: TGTGCCAGCACCGGACTTACCAAGAGGACCCAGTACTTC
abundance: NA; d_gene: NA; j_gene: TRBJ2-5; v_gene: TRBV19; CDR3aa: CASSGRVGETQYF; CDR3nt: TGTGCCAGTAGTGGGCGGGTAGGAGAGACCCAGTACTTC
abundance: NA; d_gene: TRBD1; j_gene: TRBJ2-3; v_gene: TRBV11-2; CDR3aa: CASAQGGTDTQYF; CDR3nt: TGTGCCAGCGCACAGGGGGGCACAGATACGCAGTATTTT
abundance: NA; d_gene: NA; j_gene: TRBJ2-7; v_gene: TRBV2; CDR3aa: CASSAGGATYEQYF; CDR3nt: TGTGCCAGCAGTGCCGGGGGTGCTACCTACGAGCAGTACTTC
abundance: NA; d_gene: NA; j_gene: TRBJ1-2; v_gene: TRBV13; CDR3aa: CASSSDRTNYGYTF; CDR3nt: TGTGCCAGCAGCTCAGACAGAACTAACTATGGCTACACCTTC
abundance: NA; d_gene: NA; j_gene: TRBJ2-7; v_gene: TRBV6-1; CDR3aa: CASRRGLSNYEQYF; CDR3nt: TGTGCCAGCAGGAGGGGACTTTCCAACTACGAGCAGTACTTC
abundance: NA; d_gene: TRBD1; j_gene: TRBJ2-5; v_gene: TRBV2; CDR3aa: CASRPPGQGTPQETQYF; CDR3nt: TGTGCCAGCAGACCCCCGGGACAGGGGACCCCCCAAGAGACCCAGTACTTC